What follows are 27 T cell receptor beta chains derived from one specimen sequenced in a study of cytomegalovirus exposure and HLA in healthy donors. In the PCR, 60 Vbeta and 13 Jbeta primers were used. The table came from immunoSEQ multiplex PCR; TCRdb's copy has only in-frame clones and leaves some out. The sample has 150,000 or so clones, 60% to 80% seen once. Input material: PBMCs. The source of these receptors is a woman aged 45-59 years in good health and CMV-seropositive.

This sequence joins TRBV5-1 and TRBJ2-5; the match to TRBD2 covers 12 bases. Germline loops: CDR1 SGHRS, CDR2 YFSETQ. The V gene end was trimmed by 4 bases and the J gene end by 0 bases; junction bases not matched to a gene: 10. This CDR3 contains 18 residues. The CDR3 loop reads CASSNGLAGTTYQETQYF. CDR3 in DNA: TGCGCCAGCAGCAACGGACTAGCGGGAACAACGTACCAAGAGACCCAGTACTTC.

V and J are TRBV6-6 and TRBJ2-5; TRBD1 matches 7 bases. From germline, CDR1 is MNHNY and CDR2 SVGAGI (reference sequence). The V and J ends lost 6 bases and 4 bases, in that order; junction bases with no gene match: 2. The CDR3 length is 12 residues. The CDR3 DNA reads TGTGCCAGCAGCCGGGACAGAGAGACCCAGTACTTC. This translates into CASSRDRETQYF.

The chain combines TRBV4-3 with TRBJ1-2; the D gene is possibly TRBD1 (5 bases). Germline CDR1 LGHNA, CDR2 YSLEER. V shed 2 bases and J shed 0 bases, with 13 bases lying between them. The CDR3 consists of 16 residues. The CDR3 sequence: CASSQSRGGSNYGYTF. The CDR3 DNA follows: TGCGCCAGCAGCCAATCTAGGGGAGGATCTAACTATGGCTACACCTTC.

The chain carries TRBV4-1 and TRBJ2-3; 12 positions agree with TRBD2. Germline-derived CDR1 and CDR2 are MGHRA and YSYEKL. The CDR3 runs to 17 residues. The junction had 6 bases not matched to a gene; V was cut back by 3 bases and J by 2 bases. CDR3 in amino acids: CASSQSGLAGTTDTQYF. The CDR3 region has the DNA TGCGCCAGCAGCCAGAGCGGACTAGCGGGAACCACAGATACGCAGTATTTT.

The genes are TRBV4-1 and TRBJ2-7, with TRBD2 as a possible D gene (5 bases). The germline V gene encodes CDR1 MGHRA and CDR2 YSYEKL. The CDR3 sequence is 15 residues long. Trimming cost V 0 bases and J 10 bases, with 19 bases left between them. In DNA form, the CDR3 reads TGCGCCAGCAGCCAAGAATTGGCGGGCTCTTATCCCCAGTACTTC. It is translated as CASSQELAGSYPQYF.

The chain's CDR3 is CASSQGSGRLLGEQFF. The DNA of the CDR3 is TGCGCCAGCAGCCAAGGTAGCGGGAGGCTCCTTGGGGAGCAGTTCTTC. This rearrangement joins TRBV4-1 to TRBJ2-1, with 10 bases matching TRBD2. This CDR3 spans 16 amino acids. V lost 1 base and J lost 10; bases outside the gene matches: 10. From germline, CDR1 is MGHRA and CDR2 YSYEKL.

A single count supports this clone. V gene TRBV15 combines with J gene TRBJ2-7; 8 nucleotides agree with TRBD1. The CDR3 has 14 amino acids. With 4 bases clipped from V and 1 base from J, the junction kept 3 bases outside the gene matches. Germline values: CDR1 LNHNV, CDR2 YYDKDF (reference sequence). The CDR3 region is CATSTGGSSYEQYF. CDR3 coding DNA: TGTGCCACCAGCACAGGGGGCTCGTCCTACGAGCAGTACTTC.

The V and J genes are TRBV6-5 and TRBJ2-7, with 9 positions matching TRBD1. This CDR3 is 14 amino acids long. Germline CDR1 and CDR2: MNHEY and SVGAGI. J was trimmed by 3 bases and V by 0 bases; bases with no gene match: 0. The CDR3 DNA reads TGTGCCAGCAGTTACTCGGGACAGGGCTACGAGCAGTACTTC. This translates into CASSYSGQGYEQYF.

The rearrangement joins TRBV28 to TRBJ1-5; D is unresolved. The CDR3 sequence is 13 residues long. Germline CDR1 and CDR2: MDHEN and SYDVKM. Trimming stripped 8 bases from V and 3 bases from J, with 11 bases between. The CDR3 loop is CASCPGLNQPQHF. CDR3 bases: TGTGCCAGCTGCCCAGGTCTCAATCAGCCCCAGCATTTT.

V gene TRBV5-6 combines with J gene TRBJ2-1; no firm D call. This CDR3 contains 15 residues. Trimming left V 0 bases short and J 12 bases short, with 19 bases between. From germline, CDR1 is SGHDT and CDR2 YYEEEE. CDR3 in amino acids: CASSLGGSPPLGQFF. The CDR3 nucleotides read TGTGCCAGCAGCTTGGGAGGCAGTCCCCCCTTGGGGCAGTTCTTC.

In this sample, this clone turned up once. The chain joins TRBV14 to TRBJ2-7; 7 nucleotides agree with TRBD1. CDR3 length equals 15 residues. J lost 2 bases, V lost 4 bases, and 8 bases had no gene match. Germline loops: CDR1 SGHDN, CDR2 FVKESK. DNA for the CDR3: TGTGCCAGCAGCCTCGACAGGGCGGGTCCCTACGAGCAGTACTTC. Its translation is CASSLDRAGPYEQYF.

This clone is a singleton in its sample. This chain links TRBV5-4 with TRBJ2-7; no clear D. Per the germline V gene, CDR1 is SGHNT and CDR2 is YYREEE (reference sequence). This CDR3 contains 12 residues. Trimming took 1 base from V and 2 from J, leaving 4 bases between them. The DNA for the CDR3 is TGTGCCAGCAGCTTGCTCCCCTACGAGCAGTACTTC. It codes for CASSLLPYEQYF.

The V call is TRBV6-5, the J call TRBJ2-3; D call uncertain. The CDR3 spans 16 residues. Germline CDR1 is MNHEY and CDR2 is SVGAGI. V lost 0 bases and J lost 4, with 14 bases in between. CDR3 region: CASSYSRLAGSDTQYF. In DNA, the CDR3 is TGTGCCAGCAGTTACTCGCGGCTGGCCGGGTCAGATACGCAGTATTTT.

In DNA, the CDR3 is TGTGCCAGCAGTTCAGCGGGAGGGGACACAGATACGCAGTATTTT. Protein: CASSSAGGDTDTQYF. The chain joins TRBV6-6 to TRBJ2-3; TRBD2 matches 10 bases. The CDR3 is 15 amino acids. Germline-derived CDR1 and CDR2 are MNHNY and SVGAGI (reference sequence). Unmatched junction bases numbered 3, after V lost 4 bases and J lost 2 bases.

V usage is TRBV6-5 and J usage is TRBJ1-2; possible D gene TRBD1, 6 bases. V lost 2 bases and J 3 bases, leaving 16 bases between the germline ends. Germline V gives CDR1 MNHEY, CDR2 SVGAGI. This CDR3 is 16 amino acids long. The CDR3 bases are TGTGCCAGCAGTTACACAGGGACGGGGGGAGACTATGGCTACACCTTC. Protein sequence: CASSYTGTGGDYGYTF.

V gene TRBV7-2 combines with J gene TRBJ2-3; D is ambiguous. The CDR3 spans 14 residues. Trimming removed 5 bases from V and 2 bases from J, with 11 bases in between. CDR1 is SGHTA and CDR2 is FQGNSA in the germline V gene. As DNA, the CDR3 is TGTGCCAGCAGCATCACACGACACACAGATACGCAGTATTTT. Amino acid sequence: CASSITRHTDTQYF.

V gene TRBV9 combines with J gene TRBJ1-2; no clear D. Trimming removed 2 bases from V and 3 bases from J, with 14 bases in between. The CDR3 runs 15 residues. The germline V gene has CDR1 SGDLS and CDR2 YYNGEE. CDR3: CASSVGRHVDYGYTF. CDR3 nucleotides: TGTGCCAGCAGCGTCGGCAGGCATGTGGACTATGGCTACACCTTC.

The V call is TRBV2, the J call TRBJ2-1; no clear D. V was cut by 7 bases and J by 9 bases, with 10 bases left in between. Germline V gene sequence: CDR1 SNHLY, CDR2 FYNNEI. CDR3 length equals 11 residues. The CDR3 nucleotides are TGTGCCAGCAACTTAGCTACTGAGCAGTTCTTC. Translating gives CASNLATEQFF. The full variable domain, its missing parts supplied by reference TRBV2 and TRBJ2-1, is EPEVTQTPSHQVTQMGQEVILRCVPISNHLYFYWYRQILGQKVEFLVSFYNNEISEKSEIFDDQFSVERPDGSNFTLKIRSTKLEDSAMYFCASNLATEQFFGPGTRLTVL.

V usage is TRBV19 and J usage is TRBJ2-7; maybe TRBD2 (5 bases). The CDR3 runs 13 residues. Trimming removed 5 bases from V and 2 bases from J, with 10 bases in between. Per germline, CDR1 LNHDA and CDR2 SQIVND (reference sequence). As DNA, the CDR3 is TGTGCCAGTAGTGACCGGGGTACCTACGAGCAGTACTTC. It is translated as CASSDRGTYEQYF.

This clone was counted a few times. The rearrangement joins TRBV30 to TRBJ2-5; 10 bases are a match to TRBD1. V shed 7 bases, J shed 7 bases, and the junction held 9 bases outside the gene matches. Germline V lookup: CDR1 GTSNPN, CDR2 SVGIG (reference sequence). This CDR3 spans 13 amino acids. Here the CDR3 DNA reads TGTGCCTTTCGGGACAGGGGAAAGGGGACCCAGTACTTC. Protein sequence: CAFRDRGKGTQYF.

J is TRBJ2-7 and V is TRBV5-6, with 10 positions matching TRBD2. The CDR3 runs 14 residues. Germline CDR1 reads SGHDT; CDR2 reads YYEEEE. The J segment lost 5 bases and the V segment lost 2 bases, leaving 4 bases of the junction unmatched. CDR3 sequence (DNA): TGTGCCAGCAGCTTTAGCGGGAGGAACCACGAGCAGTACTTC. Amino acid sequence: CASSFSGRNHEQYF.

The V and J genes are TRBV11-2 and TRBJ1-1; D remains unclear. The CDR3 runs 13 residues. Per the germline V gene, CDR1 is SGHAT and CDR2 is FQNNGV. The ends were cut back, 5 bases at V and 1 base at J, with 8 bases in the middle. In DNA, the CDR3 is TGTGCCAGCAGCCCAGTCCGGAACACTGAAGCTTTCTTT. Encoded protein: CASSPVRNTEAFF.

The chain recombines TRBV5-1 with TRBJ1-1; 7 nucleotides align to TRBD1. V gave up 2 bases and J gave up 3 bases; unmatched junction bases: 7. Germline CDR1 is SGHRS and CDR2 is YFSETQ. The CDR3 consists of 15 residues. CDR3 in DNA: TGCGCCAGCAGCTTTCTAGGGGGCGGGGACACTGAAGCTTTCTTT. Amino acid sequence: CASSFLGGGDTEAFF.

The V call is TRBV19, the J call TRBJ1-2; maybe TRBD1 (6 bases). Germline CDR1 LNHDA, CDR2 SQIVND (reference sequence). Trimming pared 2 bases from V and 0 bases from J, leaving 10 bases between. This CDR3 is 15 amino acids long. CDR3 DNA sequence: TGTGCCAGTAGTATATGGGCAGGGGCTAACTATGGCTACACCTTC. This codes for CASSIWAGANYGYTF.

Remarks on this clone: Since the CDR3 does not end with the conserved phenylalanine or tryptophan, this likely comes from a read error. The V and J genes are TRBV6-6 and TRBJ1-4, with 8 bases that match TRBD1. J was trimmed by 5 bases and V by 2 bases; bases with no gene match: 4. This CDR3 has 15 amino acids. CDR1 MNHNY and CDR2 SVGAGI come from the germline V gene (reference sequence). CDR3 amino acids: CASSYLDRVNEKLFV. In nucleotides, the CDR3 is TGTGCCAGCAGTTACCTGGACAGGGTAAATGAAAAACTGTTTGTT.

On this clone: This same CDR3 is encoded by further DNA sequences in the sample. The chain is built from TRBV6-5 and TRBJ1-5; 7 bases are a match to TRBD1. V was clipped by 6 bases and J by 2 bases; unmatched bases: 4. The CDR3 loop spans 14 amino acids. Germline V gene sequence: CDR1 MNHEY, CDR2 SVGAGI. In DNA form, the CDR3 reads TGTGCCAGCAGCCCCGGGACAGGCAATCAGCCCCAGCATTTT. Translating it yields CASSPGTGNQPQHF.

The rearrangement uses TRBV10-2 and TRBJ2-3, with a tentative D call TRBD2 (6 bases). Trimming took 0 bases from V and 5 from J, leaving 9 bases between them. The CDR3 contains 14 residues. Germline V lookup: CDR1 WSHSY, CDR2 SAAADI. For the CDR3, the DNA is TGCGCCAGCAGTGAGTCGGGGCGGGGAGATACGCAGTATTTT. Protein: CASSESGRGDTQYF.